The 32 T cell receptor beta chains presented below share a single source sample, sequenced in a study of control samples from healthy donors and cancer patients. TCRdb keeps only in-frame clones here, not all; method: immunoSEQ multiplex PCR. The repertoire includes 170,000 or so clones, 90% to 95% of them detected once, and roughly 1.6% sits in the top ten. Material for sequencing was blood. These receptor sequences come from a man younger than 30 in good health.

The chain has TRBV6-5 and TRBJ1-3; D perhaps matches TRBD1 (5 bases). Germline V gene sequence: CDR1 MNHEY, CDR2 SVGAGI. This CDR3 contains 13 residues. The V end lost 7 bases, the J end lost 13 bases, and 20 bases lay between the germline ends. CDR3 sequence reads: CASNTREAKGIYF. CDR3 in DNA: TGTGCCAGCAACACCAGGGAGGCGAAGGGGATATATTTT.

The genes are TRBV4-1 and TRBJ2-5; no clear D gene. V was cut by 4 bases and J by 6 bases, with 15 bases left in between. The CDR3 is 14 residues long. Germline lookup yields CDR1 MGHRA and CDR2 YSYEKL. The CDR3 region has the DNA TGCGCCAGCAGCCCTTTTGGGCTGGAGAAGACCCAGTACTTC. Encoded protein: CASSPFGLEKTQYF.

This sequence joins TRBV18 and TRBJ2-2, with D possibly TRBD1 on 6 matching bases. The CDR3 totals 15 residues. CDR1 is KGHSH, CDR2 LQKENI, per germline. The ends were cut back, 5 bases at V and 4 bases at J, with 14 bases in the middle. Here the CDR3 DNA reads TGTGCCAGCTCATCAACAGGGTCTCGCACCGGGGAGCTGTTTTTT. Its translation: CASSSTGSRTGELFF.

The chain employs TRBV5-4 and TRBJ2-3; 9 nucleotides agree with TRBD2. CDR1 and CDR2 from the germline V gene are SGHNT and YYREEE (reference sequence). With 0 bases clipped from V and 1 base from J, the junction kept 0 bases outside the gene matches. This CDR3 is built from 15 residues. CDR3 sequence: CASSLGLAGTDTQYF. Written as DNA, the CDR3 is TGTGCCAGCAGCTTGGGACTAGCGGGCACAGATACGCAGTATTTT. The complete variable domain, with remaining parts taken from reference TRBV5-4 and TRBJ2-3, reads ETGVTQSPTHLIKTRGQQVTLRCSSQSGHNTVSWYQQALGQGPQFIFQYYREEENGRGNFPPRFSGLQFPNYSSELNVNALELDDSALYLCASSLGLAGTDTQYFGPGTRLTVL.

The chain carries TRBV2 and TRBJ1-2; 8 positions match TRBD1. The CDR3 totals 12 residues. Unmatched junction bases numbered 3, after V lost 7 bases and J lost 5 bases. Germline CDR1 SNHLY, CDR2 FYNNEI. The CDR3 reads CASTRQGYGYTF. DNA of the CDR3: TGTGCCAGCACACGACAGGGGTATGGCTACACCTTC.

The chain combines TRBV19 with TRBJ1-6, with D possibly matching TRBD1 (6 bases). CDR1 is LNHDA, CDR2 SQIVND, per germline (reference sequence). The CDR3 covers 14 residues. Trimming left V 1 base short and J 9 bases short, with 10 bases between. The CDR3 loop is CASSIGQGRSPLHF. CDR3 DNA: TGTGCCAGTAGTATAGGGCAGGGGCGTTCACCCCTCCACTTT. Full variable domain (rest looked up from reference TRBV19 and TRBJ1-6): DGGITQSPKYLFRKEGQNVTLSCEQNLNHDAMYWYRQDPGQGLRLIYYSQIVNDFQKGDIAEGYSVSREKKESFPLTVTSAQKNPTAFYLCASSIGQGRSPLHFGNGTRLTVT.

The rearrangement links TRBV24-1 to TRBJ2-1; tentatively, D is TRBD1 (6 bases). This CDR3 spans 11 amino acids. The germline CDR1 and CDR2 sequences are KGHDR and SFDVKD. V was shortened by 7 bases and J by 8 bases, with 8 bases between the two germline ends. The CDR3: CATRGADEQFF. CDR3 bases: TGTGCCACCAGGGGGGCCGATGAGCAGTTCTTC.

This CDR3 is CASSDTGALLGMNTEAFF. The CDR3, as DNA: TGTGCCAGTAGTGATACCGGGGCTCTCCTGGGCATGAACACTGAAGCTTTCTTT. This sequence joins TRBV19 and TRBJ1-1, with D possibly matching TRBD1 (5 bases). Germline V gene lookup returns CDR1 LNHDA and CDR2 SQIVND (reference sequence). The CDR3 is 18 amino acids. The V gene lost 5 bases and the J gene lost 0 bases, with 22 bases spanning the gap.

The V gene is TRBV29-1, the J gene TRBJ1-1; possibly TRBD1 for D (6 bases). V lost 7 bases, J lost 1 base, and 10 bases lay in between. The CDR3 runs 12 residues. Germline V gives CDR1 SQVTM, CDR2 ANQGSEA. The CDR3 DNA reads as TGCAGCGGGGGGCGGGCGAACACTGAAGCTTTCTTT. Translated: CSGGRANTEAFF.

The chain couples TRBV25-1 to TRBJ2-1, with D perhaps TRBD1 (6 bases). The CDR3 covers 15 residues. V lost 1 base, J lost 8 bases, and 15 bases lay in between. Per the germline V gene, CDR1 is MGHDK and CDR2 is SYGVNS. The CDR3 nucleotides are TGTGCCAGCAGTGAATTTAGGGCAGGGGTGGATGAGCAGTTCTTC. This gives the protein CASSEFRAGVDEQFF.

The V call is TRBV30, the J call TRBJ1-6, with D tentatively TRBD1 (5 bases). Trimming stripped 3 bases from V and 10 bases from J, with 13 bases between. CDR1 is GTSNPN, CDR2 SVGIG, per germline (reference sequence). CDR3 length: 13 residues. CDR3 in DNA: TGTGCCTGGAGAGCAGGGCGGCGATCACCCCTCCACTTT. It codes for CAWRAGRRSPLHF.

The V call is TRBV6-5, the J call TRBJ1-5; D ambiguous. The CDR3 spans 15 residues. V was shortened by 0 bases and J by 1 base, with 7 bases between the two germline ends. CDR1 and CDR2 from the germline V gene are MNHEY and SVGAGI. The CDR3 region has the DNA TGTGCCAGCAGTTACTCGATTGGAAGCAATCAGCCCCAGCATTTT. Its protein is CASSYSIGSNQPQHF.

The J gene is TRBJ2-3, the V gene TRBV30; D is uncertain. The CDR3 loop spans 14 amino acids. Trimming cost V 1 base and J 0 bases, with 8 bases left between them. Germline V gene data show CDR1 as GTSNPN and CDR2 as SVGIG (reference sequence). Here the CDR3 reads CAWSEDSSTDTQYF. In DNA form, the CDR3 reads TGTGCCTGGAGTGAGGATTCTAGCACAGATACGCAGTATTTT.

The chain couples TRBV6-5 to TRBJ1-1; D is unresolved. The CDR3 runs 12 residues. V gave up 7 bases and J gave up 5 bases, with 11 bases separating them. Germline V lookup: CDR1 MNHEY, CDR2 SVGAGI. Here the CDR3 DNA reads TGTGCCAGCACGTATTTAAGAACTGAAGCTTTCTTT. It is translated as CASTYLRTEAFF.

This chain joins TRBV24-1 and TRBJ2-3; D not certain. The V gene lost 4 bases and the J gene lost 0 bases, with 7 bases spanning the gap. The CDR3 loop spans 14 amino acids. CDR1 is KGHDR, CDR2 SFDVKD, per germline. CDR3: CATSDYSSTDTQYF. In DNA, the CDR3 is TGTGCCACCAGTGACTATTCTAGCACAGATACGCAGTATTTT.

This clone is a singleton in its sample. The chain joins TRBV30 to TRBJ1-3, with a possible D match to TRBD1 (5 bases). Trimming took off 0 bases at V and 2 bases at J, with 23 bases between the two ends. Looked up from germline, CDR1 is GTSNPN and CDR2 is SVGIG (reference sequence). This CDR3 comprises 19 residues. The CDR3 DNA sequence: TGTGCCTGGAGTGTAGCATTGTTTCTGGGGACTGAGGCTGGAAACACCATATATTTT. Its protein is CAWSVALFLGTEAGNTIYF.

This clone was detected once. The chain recombines TRBV19 with TRBJ1-5; D uncertain. V dropped 5 bases and J dropped 6 bases, with 8 bases sitting between them. The CDR3 runs 12 residues. Germline assignment: CDR1 LNHDA and CDR2 SQIVND (reference sequence). In DNA form, the CDR3 reads TGTGCCAGTAGTCCGGGAGCTCAGCCCCAGCATTTT. Amino acid sequence: CASSPGAQPQHF.

The chain is built from TRBV5-1 and TRBJ1-1; 12 nucleotides match TRBD1. CDR1 is SGHRS, CDR2 YFSETQ, per germline. CDR3 length equals 18 residues. The V and J ends lost 0 bases and 4 bases, in that order; junction bases with no gene match: 10. This chain's CDR3 is CASSLARPGTGGVTEAFF. Here the CDR3 DNA reads TGCGCCAGCAGCTTGGCTCGACCCGGGACAGGGGGCGTCACTGAAGCTTTCTTT.

The chain has TRBV7-9 and TRBJ1-4, with 8 nucleotides matching TRBD1. In germline, CDR1 is SEHNR, CDR2 FQNEAQ (reference sequence). This CDR3 contains 14 residues. The V and J ends lost 3 bases and 8 bases, in that order; junction bases with no gene match: 5. The chain's CDR3 is CASSLGQAGEKLFF. In DNA, the CDR3 is TGTGCCAGCAGCTTGGGACAGGCGGGGGAAAAACTGTTTTTT.

The V and J genes are TRBV6-6 and TRBJ2-5, with 10 bases aligning to TRBD2. CDR1 and CDR2 from the germline V gene are MNHNY and SVGAGI (reference sequence). Losses at the gene ends were 5 bases for V and 3 bases for J; bases not matched to a gene: 3. The CDR3 covers 14 residues. The DNA for the CDR3 is TGTGCCAGCAGTCGAGCGGGGGGGGAAGAGACCCAGTACTTC. Translation gives CASSRAGGEETQYF.

In this sample, this clone turned up once. This sequence joins TRBV11-2 and TRBJ1-2, with TRBD1 matching over 7 bases. Per the germline V gene, CDR1 is SGHAT and CDR2 is FQNNGV. The length of the CDR3 is 16 residues. The V and J ends lost 1 base and 8 bases, in that order; junction bases with no gene match: 13. CDR3 loop: CASSLGAWTGGGGYTF. The CDR3 bases are TGTGCCAGCAGCTTAGGGGCTTGGACAGGCGGTGGCGGCTACACCTTC.

In its sample, this clone was seen once. The genes are TRBV3-1 (or the pseudogene TRBV3-2) and TRBJ2-6; 7 bases map to TRBD1. This CDR3 contains 16 residues. In germline, CDR1 is LGHDT, CDR2 YNNKEL (reference sequence). With 2 bases clipped from V and 4 bases from J, the junction kept 5 bases outside the gene matches. CDR3 in amino acids: CASSQFTGVGANVLTF. CDR3 nucleotide sequence: TGTGCCAGCAGCCAATTTACAGGGGTAGGGGCCAACGTCCTGACTTTC.

V usage is TRBV7-9 and J usage is TRBJ2-3; 9 bases match TRBD2. The germline V gene encodes CDR1 SEHNR and CDR2 FQNEAQ (reference sequence). The junction had 3 bases not matched to a gene; V was cut back by 0 bases and J by 2 bases. This CDR3 has 16 amino acids. CDR3 protein: CASSLAPSGVTDTQYF. CDR3 bases: TGTGCCAGCAGCTTAGCGCCTAGCGGGGTCACAGATACGCAGTATTTT.

This clone was picked up a small number of times. The chain carries TRBV2 and TRBJ1-5, with D unclear. The V gene lost 6 bases and the J gene lost 6 bases, with 9 bases spanning the gap. Germline values: CDR1 SNHLY, CDR2 FYNNEI. The CDR3 is 12 amino acids. The CDR3 DNA reads as TGTGCCAGCAGGGGATTCGCTCAGCCCCAGCATTTT. It specifies CASRGFAQPQHF.

This clone showed up just once. V and J are TRBV28 and TRBJ1-4; TRBD1 aligns across 10 bases. The V segment lost 8 bases and the J segment 7 bases; nucleotides outside the gene matches: 7. In germline, CDR1 is MDHEN, CDR2 SYDVKM. CDR3 size: 14 residues. CDR3 amino acids: CASSGTGVTEKLFF. The CDR3 DNA is TGTGCCAGCTCCGGGACAGGGGTTACTGAAAAACTGTTTTTT.

The genes are TRBV6-6 and TRBJ1-6; 9 bases are a match to TRBD1. The CDR3 length is 20 residues. The germline CDR1 and CDR2 sequences are MNHNY and SVGAGI (reference sequence). Losses at the gene ends were 6 bases for V and 1 base for J; bases not matched to a gene: 16. The CDR3 sequence: CASSPKRVPGQGSYNSPLHF. The CDR3 DNA sequence: TGTGCCAGCAGCCCCAAACGCGTCCCGGGACAGGGATCCTATAATTCACCCCTCCACTTT.

The rearrangement links TRBV29-1 to TRBJ1-1; D is ambiguous. The CDR3 is 13 residues long. The germline V gene encodes CDR1 SQVTM and CDR2 ANQGSEA. Deletions cut 3 bases from V and 1 base from J, with 9 bases between. The CDR3 nucleotides read TGCAGCGTTGAGGTACTGAAGAACACTGAAGCTTTCTTT. It encodes CSVEVLKNTEAFF.

With respect to this clone: The CDR3 carries no conserved terminal phenylalanine or tryptophan, so it likely arises from a read error. It is unclear where the CDR3 begins or ends on the DNA, so no DNA is shown, and the CDR3 is as TCRdb lists it. V and J are TRBV7-8 and TRBJ1-2; the tabulated D call, TRBD1, remains unverified against the DNA. The germline gives CDR1 SGHVS, CDR2 FQNEAQ. The CDR3 adds up to 13 amino acids, both ends counted. The CDR3 here is CASSTPATGKYSV.

The chain uses TRBV5-5 and TRBJ1-2; weak D call: TRBD1 (5 bases). V was pared by 1 base and J by 7 bases, with 17 bases between. Germline lookup yields CDR1 SGHKS and CDR2 YYEKEE (reference sequence). The CDR3 totals 15 residues. CDR3 sequence reads: CASSLKYGAAGGYTF. The CDR3 bases are TGTGCCAGCAGCTTGAAGTATGGGGCGGCGGGTGGCTACACCTTC.

The rearrangement links TRBV24-1 to TRBJ2-7; either TRBD1 or TRBD2 may fit D (5 bases each). This CDR3 contains 14 residues. Germline values: CDR1 KGHDR, CDR2 SFDVKD. Trimming cost V 2 bases and J 6 bases, with 13 bases left between them. As DNA, the CDR3 is TGTGCCACCAGTGATTCGGGGAGCAGGGCCGAGCAGTACTTC. It is translated as CATSDSGSRAEQYF.

This chain links TRBV6-6 with TRBJ2-2, with 8 bases identical to TRBD1. This CDR3 is 16 amino acids long. J gave up 5 bases and V 6 bases, and 11 bases lay outside the gene matches. Germline V gene data show CDR1 as MNHNY and CDR2 as SVGAGI (reference sequence). The CDR3, as DNA: TGTGCCAGCAGCCCCGGCAGGGGGCTGGATACCGGGGAGCTGTTTTTT. It encodes CASSPGRGLDTGELFF.

This sequence joins TRBV6-5 and TRBJ1-2, with 7 positions matching TRBD1. Trimming cost V 9 bases and J 8 bases; bases outside gene matches: 18. The CDR3 spans 15 residues. Germline V gene lookup returns CDR1 MNHEY and CDR2 SVGAGI. DNA of the CDR3: TGTGCCAGTCATCCTGGGGGGACAGTTGGATTAGGCTACACCTTC. Amino acids: CASHPGGTVGLGYTF.